These 14 T cell receptor beta chains share one sample of origin, sequenced in a study of RUNX1 and TCR beta rearrangement in T-cell leukemia. Next generation amplicon sequencing characterized TCR beta DJ and VDJ rearrangements. TCRdb re-called the PCR reads through MiXCR, storing one row per CDR3 protein. The table lists roughly 430 distinct CDR3 sequences, roughly 20% of them singletons. Input material: blood. These receptors were obtained from a male donor with T-cell acute lymphoblastic leukemia.

This clonotype is labeled as large. The chain carries TRBV5-6 and TRBJ1-1, with D unresolved. V was cut by 7 bases and J by 3 bases, with 13 bases left in between. The CDR3 is made up of 13 amino acids. Germline values: CDR1 SGHDT, CDR2 YYEEEE. The CDR3 coding sequence is TGTGCCAGCCGCCAGGACGCGGACACTGAAGCTTTCTTT. It yields the protein CASRQDADTEAFF. Looking up the rest from reference TRBV5-6 and TRBJ1-1 gives the full variable domain: DAGVTQSPTHLIKTRGQQVTLRCSPKSGHDTVSWYQQALGQGPQFIFQYYEEEERQRGNFPDRFSGHQFPNYSSELNVNALLLGDSALYLCASRQDADTEAFFGQGTRLTVV.

This clonotype ranks as large. The rearrangement links TRBV6-6 to TRBJ1-1, with a possible D match to TRBD1 (6 bases). The CDR3 is made up of 15 amino acids. Germline CDR1 MNHNY, CDR2 SVGAGI (reference sequence). Trimming stripped 2 bases from V and 2 bases from J, with 12 bases between. CDR3 sequence reads: CASSYPGGANTEAFF. For the CDR3, the DNA is TGTGCCAGCAGTTACCCCGGGGGGGCTAACACTGAAGCTTTCTTT.

Relative to its sample, this clonotype is large. The chain combines TRBV20-1 with TRBJ2-1; 7 bases map to TRBD2. CDR1 and CDR2 from the germline V gene are DFQATT and SNEGSKA (reference sequence). V trimming: 3 bases; J trimming: 0 bases; junction bases outside the gene matches: 2. The CDR3 length is 14 residues. The CDR3 protein is CSARGGSSYNEQFF. In nucleotides, the CDR3 is TGCAGTGCTAGGGGCGGGAGCTCCTACAATGAGCAGTTCTTC.

This clonotype is deemed large (0.1 to 1%). The chain couples TRBV5-4 to TRBJ1-1; D uncertain. Trimming removed 3 bases at V and 1 base at J, with 4 bases between. Germline CDR1 SGHNT, CDR2 YYREEE (reference sequence). This CDR3 region has 12 residues. The CDR3 coding sequence is TGTGCCAGCAGCTCGCCGAACACTGAAGCTTTCTTT. It yields the protein CASSSPNTEAFF.

In its sample, this clonotype is large (0.1 to 1%). The chain uses TRBV5-4 and TRBJ1-6; no firm D call. Germline CDR1 SGHNT, CDR2 YYREEE (reference sequence). The CDR3 is made up of 16 amino acids. Trimming left V 3 bases short and J 7 bases short, with 17 bases between. The CDR3 DNA sequence: TGTGCCAGCAGCTCCGTCCGGGAAGGGAAGAATTCACCCCTCCACTTT. It translates to CASSSVREGKNSPLHF.

This clonotype is termed medium-sized. The genes are TRBV6-4 and TRBJ2-6; D unclear. CDR1 is MRHNA and CDR2 is SNTAGT in the germline V gene. The CDR3 has 15 amino acids. V dropped 0 bases and J dropped 0 bases, with 3 bases sitting between them. CDR3 coding DNA: TGTGCCAGCAGTGACTCATCCTCTGGGGCCAACGTCCTGACTTTC. It translates to CASSDSSSGANVLTF.

This clonotype is labeled medium-sized. This chain links TRBV12-3 or TRBV12-4 with TRBJ2-5, with 11 positions matching TRBD2. The CDR3 is 17 amino acids. J gave up 4 bases and V 1 base, and 8 bases lay outside the gene matches. CDR3 DNA: TGTGCCAGCAGTTTAGGATTATATGGACTAGCGGGAGAGACCCAGTACTTC. Translating it yields CASSLGLYGLAGETQYF.

This clonotype is medium-sized (0.01 to 0.1%). This chain joins TRBV12-5 and TRBJ2-7; D is perhaps TRBD1 (7 bases). The CDR3 loop spans 14 amino acids. V was shortened by 1 base and J by 4 bases, with 11 bases between the two germline ends. Germline loops: CDR1 LGHNT, CDR2 FRNRAP. This CDR3 reads CASGLDRGGYEQYF. The CDR3 nucleotides read TGTGCTAGTGGTTTGGACAGGGGAGGTTACGAGCAGTACTTC. Full variable domain (outside the CDR3, taken from reference TRBV12-5 and TRBJ2-7): DARVTQTPRHKVTEMGQEVTMRCQPILGHNTVFWYRQTMMQGLELLAYFRNRAPLDDSGMPKDRFSAEMPDATLATLKIQPSEPRDSAVYFCASGLDRGGYEQYFGPGTRLTVT.

This clonotype turned up a few times. J is TRBJ2-1 and V is TRBV7-2; no clear D gene. This CDR3 has 15 residues. The germline V and J ends were trimmed by 5 bases and 0 bases, with 11 bases remaining between them. The V gene's germline CDR1 is SGHTA and CDR2 FQGNSA. CDR3 sequence reads: CASSQGPSSYNEQFF. The CDR3 coding sequence is TGTGCCAGCAGCCAAGGACCTAGCTCCTACAATGAGCAGTTCTTC.

This clonotype counts as large. The genes are TRBV19 and TRBJ1-5; D is ambiguous. CDR3 length: 14 amino acids. The V gene lost 5 bases and the J gene lost 4 bases, with 12 bases spanning the gap. The germline gives CDR1 LNHDA, CDR2 SQIVND (reference sequence). CDR3 residues: CASSDLNGNQPQHF. The CDR3 DNA follows: TGTGCCAGTAGTGACCTAAACGGAAATCAGCCCCAGCATTTT.

Judged by abundance, this clonotype is large. This chain connects TRBV6-2 or TRBV6-3 to TRBJ1-1; TRBD1 aligns across 7 bases. Germline V gene lookup returns CDR1 MNHEY and CDR2 SVGEGT. Trimming removed 4 bases from V and 4 bases from J; junction bases left unmatched: 12. The CDR3 loop spans 16 amino acids. CDR3 loop: CASSSPPTGLGTEAFF. Written as DNA, the CDR3 is TGTGCCAGCAGTTCACCTCCGACAGGGTTGGGCACTGAAGCTTTCTTT.

This clonotype is large by share. The chain combines TRBV19 with TRBJ1-2; D gene uncertain. Germline CDR1 and CDR2: LNHDA and SQIVND (reference sequence). There are 14 residues in the CDR3. V was pared by 9 bases and J by 3 bases, with 17 bases between. The CDR3 region has the DNA TGTGCCAGCTCCATGGACCCTAAGGACTATGGCTACACCTTC. Its translation is CASSMDPKDYGYTF.

In this sample, this clonotype turned up a few times. The rearrangement links TRBV4-3 to TRBJ1-1, with TRBD1 identical over 10 bases. Germline CDR1 and CDR2: LGHNA and YSLEER. After removal of 2 bases from V and 5 bases from J, the junction contained 5 bases not matched to a gene. The CDR3 has 15 residues. The CDR3 is CASSQTTGGVTEAFF. The CDR3, as DNA: TGCGCCAGCAGCCAAACGACAGGGGGCGTTACTGAAGCTTTCTTT.

By sample share, this clonotype is medium-sized. A much more abundant neighbour one base away suggests this may be a read error. The CDR3 spells CASSRGLATNEKLLF. The CDR3 region has the DNA TGTGCCAGCAGCAGAGGGCTTGCAACTAATGAAAAACTGCTTTTT. V usage is TRBV11-2 and J usage is TRBJ1-4, with D unclear. CDR1 and CDR2 from the germline V gene are SGHAT and FQNNGV. This CDR3 region has 15 residues.